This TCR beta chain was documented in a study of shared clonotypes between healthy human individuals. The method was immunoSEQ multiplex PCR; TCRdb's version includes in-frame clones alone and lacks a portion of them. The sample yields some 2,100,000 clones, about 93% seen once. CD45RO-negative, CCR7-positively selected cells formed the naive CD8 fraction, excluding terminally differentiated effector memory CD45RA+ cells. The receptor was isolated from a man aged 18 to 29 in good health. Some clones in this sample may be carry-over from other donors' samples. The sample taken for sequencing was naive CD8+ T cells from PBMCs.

CDR3 residues: CAWSVGGGTQYF. CDR3 bases: TGTGCCTGGAGTGTAGGAGGTGGGACCCAGTACTTC. The V and J genes are TRBV30 and TRBJ2-5, with D possibly being TRBD2 (5 bases). The CDR3 loop spans 12 amino acids. Trimming pared 0 bases from V and 7 bases from J, leaving 9 bases between. Germline assignment: CDR1 GTSNPN and CDR2 SVGIG (reference sequence).